This T cell receptor (beta chain) was identified during a study of OX40 agonist ivuxolimab in advanced cancers. The CDR3 sequence is 16 residues long. Per germline, CDR1 SGHNT and CDR2 YYREEE (reference sequence). With 1 base clipped from V and 5 bases from J, the junction kept 10 bases outside the gene matches. Profiling relied on immunoSEQ multiplex PCR, and the TCRdb table lists in-frame clones only, not all of them. This table has just under 95,000 clones, around 86% appearing once. The source material was CD4+ or CD8+ T cells sorted from blood, sampled in a trial of the OX40 agonist ivuxolimab. The chain has TRBV5-4 and TRBJ2-5; 8 positions agree with TRBD2. The receptor was derived from an adult with an advanced solid tumor such as melanoma, head and neck, liver or kidney cancer. In DNA, the CDR3 is TGTGCCAGCAGCTTGCCGTCCGGGGGGGCCGGGGAGACCCAGTACTTC. It codes for CASSLPSGGAGETQYF.